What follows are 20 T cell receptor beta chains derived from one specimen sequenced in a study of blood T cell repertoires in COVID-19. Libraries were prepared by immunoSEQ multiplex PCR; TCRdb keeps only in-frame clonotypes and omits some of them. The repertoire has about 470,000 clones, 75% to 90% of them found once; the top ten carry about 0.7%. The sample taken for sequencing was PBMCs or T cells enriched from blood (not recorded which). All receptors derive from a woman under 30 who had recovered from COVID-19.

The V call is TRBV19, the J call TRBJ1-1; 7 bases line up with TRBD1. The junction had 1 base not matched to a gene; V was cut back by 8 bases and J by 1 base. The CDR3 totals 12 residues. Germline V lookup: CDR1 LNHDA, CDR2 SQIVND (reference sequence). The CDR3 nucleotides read TGTGCCAGTCGGGACAGGAACACTGAAGCTTTCTTT. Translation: CASRDRNTEAFF.

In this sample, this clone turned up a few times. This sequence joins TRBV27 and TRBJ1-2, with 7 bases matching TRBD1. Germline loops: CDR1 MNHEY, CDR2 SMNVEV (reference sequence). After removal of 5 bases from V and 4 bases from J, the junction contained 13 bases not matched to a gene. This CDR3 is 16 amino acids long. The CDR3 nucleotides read TGTGCCAGCAGTCTGAAAACAGGGGTAGGAGGCTATGGCTACACCTTC. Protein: CASSLKTGVGGYGYTF.

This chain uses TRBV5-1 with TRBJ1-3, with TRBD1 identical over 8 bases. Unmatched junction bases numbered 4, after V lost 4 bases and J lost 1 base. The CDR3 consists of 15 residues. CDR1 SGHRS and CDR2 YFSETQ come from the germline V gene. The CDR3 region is CASSPRQGSGNTIYF. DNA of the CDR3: TGCGCCAGCAGCCCGCGACAGGGGTCTGGAAACACCATATATTTT.

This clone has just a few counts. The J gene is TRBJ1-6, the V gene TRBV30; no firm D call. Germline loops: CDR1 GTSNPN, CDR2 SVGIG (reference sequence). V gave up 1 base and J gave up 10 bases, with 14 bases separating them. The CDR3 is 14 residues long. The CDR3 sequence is CAWSAITTESPLHF. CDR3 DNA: TGTGCCTGGAGTGCAATCACTACGGAATCACCCCTCCACTTT.

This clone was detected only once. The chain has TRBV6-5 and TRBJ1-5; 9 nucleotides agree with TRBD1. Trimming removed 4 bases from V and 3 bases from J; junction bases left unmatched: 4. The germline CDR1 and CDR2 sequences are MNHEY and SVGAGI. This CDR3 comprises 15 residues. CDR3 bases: TGTGCCAGCAGTTGGACAGGGGAATCCAATCAGCCCCAGCATTTT. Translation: CASSWTGESNQPQHF.

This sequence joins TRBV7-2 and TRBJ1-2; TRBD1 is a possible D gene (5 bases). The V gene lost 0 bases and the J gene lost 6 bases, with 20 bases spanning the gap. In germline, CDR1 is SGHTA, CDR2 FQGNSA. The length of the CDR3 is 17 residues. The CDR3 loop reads CASSLANGAGIYDGYTF. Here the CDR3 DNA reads TGTGCCAGCAGCTTAGCAAACGGAGCAGGGATTTACGATGGCTACACCTTC.

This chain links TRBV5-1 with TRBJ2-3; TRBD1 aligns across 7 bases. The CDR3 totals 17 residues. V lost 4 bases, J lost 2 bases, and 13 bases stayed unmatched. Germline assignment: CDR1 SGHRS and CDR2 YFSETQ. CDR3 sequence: CASSTRDSNPITDTQYF. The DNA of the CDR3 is TGCGCCAGCAGCACTCGGGACAGTAACCCTATCACAGATACGCAGTATTTT.

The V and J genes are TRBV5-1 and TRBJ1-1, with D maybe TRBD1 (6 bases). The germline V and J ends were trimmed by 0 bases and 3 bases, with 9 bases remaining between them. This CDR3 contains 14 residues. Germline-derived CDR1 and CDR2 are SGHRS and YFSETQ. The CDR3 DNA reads TGCGCCAGCAGCTTGGGACAGGACTACACTGAAGCTTTCTTT. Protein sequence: CASSLGQDYTEAFF.

CDR3 sequence (DNA): TGTGCCAGCAGCCCCCGTCAGGCGGAGGTCGTAGGCTACACCTTC. Protein product: CASSPRQAEVVGYTF. The rearrangement links TRBV3-1 (or the pseudogene TRBV3-2) to TRBJ1-2; no clear D. Germline V gene sequence: CDR1 LGHDT, CDR2 YNNKEL (reference sequence). Trimming took off 4 bases at V and 8 bases at J, with 20 bases between the two ends. The CDR3 covers 15 residues.

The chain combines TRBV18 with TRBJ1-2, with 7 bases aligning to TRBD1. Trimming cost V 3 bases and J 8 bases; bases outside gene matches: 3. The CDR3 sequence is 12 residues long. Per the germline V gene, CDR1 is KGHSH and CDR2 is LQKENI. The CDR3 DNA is TGTGCCAGCTCACCGGGACAGAGCGGCTACACCTTC. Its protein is CASSPGQSGYTF.

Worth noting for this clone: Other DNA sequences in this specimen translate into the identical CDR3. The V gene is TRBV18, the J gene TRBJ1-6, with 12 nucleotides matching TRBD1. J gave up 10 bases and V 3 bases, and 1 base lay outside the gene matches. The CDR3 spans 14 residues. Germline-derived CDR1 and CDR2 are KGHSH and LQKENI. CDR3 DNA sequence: TGTGCCAGCTCACCTGGGACAGGGGGCTCACCCCTCCACTTT. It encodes CASSPGTGGSPLHF.

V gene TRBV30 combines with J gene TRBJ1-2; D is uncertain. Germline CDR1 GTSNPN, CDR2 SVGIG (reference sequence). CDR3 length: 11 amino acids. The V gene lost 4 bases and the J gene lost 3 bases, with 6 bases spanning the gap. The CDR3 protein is CAWNDYYGYTF. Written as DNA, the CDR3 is TGTGCCTGGAACGACTACTATGGCTACACCTTC.

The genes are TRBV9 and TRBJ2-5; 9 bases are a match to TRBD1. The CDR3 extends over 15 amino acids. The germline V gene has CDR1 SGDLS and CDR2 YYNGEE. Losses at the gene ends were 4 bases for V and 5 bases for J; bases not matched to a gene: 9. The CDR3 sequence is CASSFRTGEYETQYF. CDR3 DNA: TGTGCCAGCAGCTTCCGGACAGGGGAGTACGAGACCCAGTACTTC.

The DNA of the CDR3 is TGCGCCAGCACCCACAACAGGGATGAAGCTTTCTTT. Amino acids: CASTHNRDEAFF. The rearrangement links TRBV10-2 to TRBJ1-1; possible D gene TRBD1, 6 bases. The CDR3 length is 12 residues. Germline V lookup: CDR1 WSHSY, CDR2 SAAADI. V was shortened by 7 bases and J by 7 bases, with 13 bases between the two germline ends.

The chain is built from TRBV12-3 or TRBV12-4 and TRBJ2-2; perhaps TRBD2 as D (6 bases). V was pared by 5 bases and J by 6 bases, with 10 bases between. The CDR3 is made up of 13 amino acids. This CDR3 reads CASSPGDPGELFF. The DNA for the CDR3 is TGTGCCAGCAGTCCGGGGGACCCCGGGGAGCTGTTTTTT.

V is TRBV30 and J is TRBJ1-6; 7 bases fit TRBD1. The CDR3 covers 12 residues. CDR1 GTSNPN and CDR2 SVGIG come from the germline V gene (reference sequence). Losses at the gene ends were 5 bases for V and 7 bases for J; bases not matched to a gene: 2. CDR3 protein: CAWGTVNSPLHF. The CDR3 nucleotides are TGTGCCTGGGGGACAGTCAATTCACCCCTCCACTTT.

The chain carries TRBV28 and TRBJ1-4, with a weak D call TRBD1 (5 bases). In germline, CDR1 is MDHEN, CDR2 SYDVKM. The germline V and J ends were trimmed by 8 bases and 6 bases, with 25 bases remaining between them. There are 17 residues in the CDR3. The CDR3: CASALGGETILDEKLFF. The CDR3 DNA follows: TGTGCCAGCGCCCTGGGGGGAGAGACGATTTTGGATGAAAAACTGTTTTTT.

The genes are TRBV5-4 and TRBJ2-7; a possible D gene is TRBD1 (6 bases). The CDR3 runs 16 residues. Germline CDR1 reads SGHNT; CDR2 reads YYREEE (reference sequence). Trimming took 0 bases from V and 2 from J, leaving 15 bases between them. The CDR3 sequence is CASSLVLGQLTYEQYF. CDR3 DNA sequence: TGTGCCAGCAGCTTGGTTCTTGGACAGCTCACCTACGAGCAGTACTTC. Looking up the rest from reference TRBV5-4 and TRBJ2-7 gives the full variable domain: ETGVTQSPTHLIKTRGQQVTLRCSSQSGHNTVSWYQQALGQGPQFIFQYYREEENGRGNFPPRFSGLQFPNYSSELNVNALELDDSALYLCASSLVLGQLTYEQYFGPGTRLTVT.

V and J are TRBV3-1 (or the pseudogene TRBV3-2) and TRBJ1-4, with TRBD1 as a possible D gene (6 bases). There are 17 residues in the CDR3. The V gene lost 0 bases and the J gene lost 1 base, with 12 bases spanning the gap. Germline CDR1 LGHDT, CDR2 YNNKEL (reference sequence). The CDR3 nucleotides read TGTGCCAGCAGCCAAGAAGGCAGGGGCAGAACTAATGAAAAACTGTTTTTT. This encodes CASSQEGRGRTNEKLFF.

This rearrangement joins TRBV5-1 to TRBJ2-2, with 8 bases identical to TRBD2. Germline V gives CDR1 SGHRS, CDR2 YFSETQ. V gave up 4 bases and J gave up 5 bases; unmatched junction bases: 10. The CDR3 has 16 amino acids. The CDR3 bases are TGCGCCAGCAGCCACGGGGATAGCGGGGAAACCGGGGAGCTGTTTTTT. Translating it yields CASSHGDSGETGELFF.